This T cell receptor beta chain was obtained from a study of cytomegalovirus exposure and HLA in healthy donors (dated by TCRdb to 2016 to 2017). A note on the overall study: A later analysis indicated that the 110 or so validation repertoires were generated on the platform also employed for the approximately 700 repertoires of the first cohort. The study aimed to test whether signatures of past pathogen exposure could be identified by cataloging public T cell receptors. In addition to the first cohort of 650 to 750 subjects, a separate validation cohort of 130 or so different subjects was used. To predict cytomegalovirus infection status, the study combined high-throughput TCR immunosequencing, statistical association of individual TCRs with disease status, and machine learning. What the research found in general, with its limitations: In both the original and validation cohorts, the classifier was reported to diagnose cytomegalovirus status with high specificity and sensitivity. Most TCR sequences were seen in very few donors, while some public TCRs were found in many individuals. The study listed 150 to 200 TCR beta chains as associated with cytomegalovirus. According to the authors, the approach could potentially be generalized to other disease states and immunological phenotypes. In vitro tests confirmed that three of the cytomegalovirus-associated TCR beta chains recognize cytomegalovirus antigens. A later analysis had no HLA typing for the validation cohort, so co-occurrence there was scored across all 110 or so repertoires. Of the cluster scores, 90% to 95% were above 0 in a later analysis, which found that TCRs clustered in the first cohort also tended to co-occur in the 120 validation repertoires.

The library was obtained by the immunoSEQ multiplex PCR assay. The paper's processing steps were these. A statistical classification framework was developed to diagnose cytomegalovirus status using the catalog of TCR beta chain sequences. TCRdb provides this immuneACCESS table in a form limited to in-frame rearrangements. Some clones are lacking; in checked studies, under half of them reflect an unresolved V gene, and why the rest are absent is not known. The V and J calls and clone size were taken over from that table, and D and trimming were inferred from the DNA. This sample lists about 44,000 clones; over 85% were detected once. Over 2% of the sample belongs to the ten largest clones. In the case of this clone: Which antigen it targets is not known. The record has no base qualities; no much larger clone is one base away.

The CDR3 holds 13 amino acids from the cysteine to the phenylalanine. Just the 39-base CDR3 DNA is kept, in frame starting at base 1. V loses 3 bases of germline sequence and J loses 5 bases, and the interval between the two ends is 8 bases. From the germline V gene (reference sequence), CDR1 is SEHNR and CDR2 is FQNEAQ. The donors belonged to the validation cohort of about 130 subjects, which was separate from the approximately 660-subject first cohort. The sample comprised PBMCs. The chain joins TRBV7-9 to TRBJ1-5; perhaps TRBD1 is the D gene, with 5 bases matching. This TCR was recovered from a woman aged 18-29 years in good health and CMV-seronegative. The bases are TGTGCCAGCAGCTTTGGGGCAGATCAGCCCCAGCATTTT. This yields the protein CASSFGADQPQHF.